The rows below give T cell receptor beta chains drawn from one sample of a study of T cell responses to AZD1222 COVID-19 vaccine. Clones were read by immunoSEQ multiplex PCR, and TCRdb kept only the in-frame ones, dropping some. In the table there are approximately 150,000 clones, over 90% of which are singletons. Sequences were derived from peripheral blood, sampled on day 0 of AZD1222 vaccination. The receptors shown here come from an adult in good health. The CDR3 runs from the conserved cysteine through the conserved F or W. D genes are given only for firm matches. Clone size is stated in some rows and not others, as once, few, many or a class when expanded.

abundance: .; j_gene: TRBJ1-1; v_gene: TRBV18; d_gene: .; CDR3nt: TGTGCCAGCTCACCCCGGACAGTGAACACTGAAGCTTTCTTT; CDR3aa: CASSPRTVNTEAFF
abundance: .; j_gene: TRBJ1-4; v_gene: TRBV2; d_gene: .; CDR3nt: TGTGCCAGCAGTGGGGGCAGGATTACAGTCGGGGAAAAACTGTTTTTT; CDR3aa: CASSGGRITVGEKLFF
abundance: once; j_gene: TRBJ1-2; v_gene: TRBV30; d_gene: .; CDR3nt: TGTGCCTGGAGTGTACCTGGGGGTCCCTATGGCTACACCTTC; CDR3aa: CAWSVPGGPYGYTF
abundance: .; j_gene: TRBJ2-5; v_gene: TRBV6-1; d_gene: TRBD2; CDR3nt: TGTGCCAGCAGTGAGGTCTCCTGGCGGGGAGGGGAGACCCAGTACTTC; CDR3aa: CASSEVSWRGGETQYF
abundance: .; j_gene: TRBJ1-1; v_gene: TRBV12-5; d_gene: TRBD1; CDR3nt: TGTGCTAGTGGTTTCGGGCAGGGGGTATCCGAAGCTTTCTTT; CDR3aa: CASGFGQGVSEAFF
abundance: .; j_gene: TRBJ2-1; v_gene: TRBV28; d_gene: TRBD2; CDR3nt: TGTGCCAGCAGTTTCAACCCGACTAGCGGGAGAATACCCTACAATGAGCAGTTCTTC; CDR3aa: CASSFNPTSGRIPYNEQFF
abundance: .; j_gene: TRBJ1-5; v_gene: TRBV7-3; d_gene: TRBD1; CDR3nt: TGTGCCAGCAGCTTATATCGGGGACAGCCCTTTCGAGATCAGCCCCAGCATTTT; CDR3aa: CASSLYRGQPFRDQPQHF
abundance: .; j_gene: TRBJ2-1; v_gene: TRBV28; d_gene: TRBD2; CDR3nt: TGTGCCAGCCACCGACTAGCGGGAGGGTTTGAGCAGTTCTTC; CDR3aa: CASHRLAGGFEQFF
abundance: .; j_gene: TRBJ2-5; v_gene: TRBV7-8; d_gene: .; CDR3nt: TGTGCCAGCAGCTTAGGTGGTAGCTTAGAGACCCAGTACTTC; CDR3aa: CASSLGGSLETQYF
abundance: .; j_gene: TRBJ1-2; v_gene: TRBV9; d_gene: .; CDR3nt: TGTGCCAGCGGAAGTCCACGCAGGGTTAACTATGGCTACACCTTC; CDR3aa: CASGSPRRVNYGYTF
abundance: .; j_gene: TRBJ2-3; v_gene: TRBV6-2/TRBV6-3; d_gene: .; CDR3nt: TGTGCCAGCAGTGACGCAGGGAAGTCCACAGATACGCAGTATTTT; CDR3aa: CASSDAGKSTDTQYF
abundance: .; j_gene: TRBJ2-7; v_gene: TRBV11-2; d_gene: .; CDR3nt: TGTGCCAGCAGCTTCGGTCCAGTTTCCTACGAGCAGTACTTC; CDR3aa: CASSFGPVSYEQYF
abundance: .; j_gene: TRBJ1-5; v_gene: TRBV10-2; d_gene: .; CDR3nt: TGCGCCAGCAGTTTAAACGGCAATCAGCCCCAGCATTTT; CDR3aa: CASSLNGNQPQHF
abundance: .; j_gene: TRBJ2-2; v_gene: TRBV7-3; d_gene: .; CDR3nt: TGTGCCAGCAGCCGCTCGTCCACCGAGGAGCTGTTTTTT; CDR3aa: CASSRSSTEELFF
abundance: .; j_gene: TRBJ2-3; v_gene: TRBV10-1; d_gene: .; CDR3nt: TGCGCCAGCAGTAAATGCTTAGTGGCAGATACGCAGTATTTT; CDR3aa: CASSKCLVADTQYF
abundance: .; j_gene: TRBJ1-6; v_gene: TRBV15; d_gene: .; CDR3nt: TGTGCCACCAGCAGAGCCGGGAGAGATTCACCCCTCCACTTT; CDR3aa: CATSRAGRDSPLHF
abundance: .; j_gene: TRBJ1-2; v_gene: TRBV6-5; d_gene: TRBD1; CDR3nt: TGTGCCAGCAGAATGACAGGGGGCCTAGGTGGCTACACCTTC; CDR3aa: CASRMTGGLGGYTF
abundance: .; j_gene: TRBJ2-7; v_gene: TRBV7-9; d_gene: TRBD2; CDR3nt: TGTGCCAGCAGCCGCGGACTATTGGGACGGGAGGGCTACGAGCAGTACTTC; CDR3aa: CASSRGLLGREGYEQYF
abundance: .; j_gene: TRBJ2-7; v_gene: TRBV5-8; d_gene: .; CDR3nt: TGTGCCAGCAGCTTTGTTAGGGGCACTCTAGCCGAGCAGTACTTC; CDR3aa: CASSFVRGTLAEQYF
abundance: few; j_gene: TRBJ1-1; v_gene: TRBV12-3/TRBV12-4; d_gene: .; CDR3nt: TGTGCCAGCAGTCCAAGGACAGTTGAAGCTTTCTTT; CDR3aa: CASSPRTVEAFF
abundance: .; j_gene: TRBJ1-2; v_gene: TRBV4-1; d_gene: TRBD1; CDR3nt: TGCGCCAGCAGCTCCAGGACAGGGGAAAGGGGGAATGGCTACACCTTC; CDR3aa: CASSSRTGERGNGYTF
abundance: .; j_gene: TRBJ1-1; v_gene: TRBV29-1; d_gene: TRBD1; CDR3nt: TGCAGCGTTGAAGAAGCTACAGGGGACACTGAAGCTTTCTTT; CDR3aa: CSVEEATGDTEAFF
abundance: once; j_gene: TRBJ1-2; v_gene: TRBV5-1; d_gene: .; CDR3nt: TGCGCCAGCAGCTCTGCAGGGCGATCTTATGGCTACACCTTC; CDR3aa: CASSSAGRSYGYTF
abundance: .; j_gene: TRBJ2-3; v_gene: TRBV18; d_gene: .; CDR3nt: TGTGCCAGCTCACCGAGAGTAGAGGTAGATACGCAGTATTTT; CDR3aa: CASSPRVEVDTQYF
abundance: .; j_gene: TRBJ1-5; v_gene: TRBV19; d_gene: .; CDR3nt: TGTGCCAGTAGTATGGACCGGGCCAATCAGCCCCAGCATTTT; CDR3aa: CASSMDRANQPQHF
abundance: .; j_gene: TRBJ1-1; v_gene: TRBV11-1; d_gene: .; CDR3nt: TGTGCCAGCAGCCGTGGGACCCCCTGGGGTACTGAAGCTTTCTTT; CDR3aa: CASSRGTPWGTEAFF
abundance: .; j_gene: TRBJ1-2; v_gene: TRBV29-1; d_gene: .; CDR3nt: TGCAGCGTTGATCTCAGGACGATTGATGGCTACACCTTC; CDR3aa: CSVDLRTIDGYTF
abundance: .; j_gene: TRBJ1-2; v_gene: TRBV18; d_gene: .; CDR3nt: TGTGCCAGCTCACCGCCGGGGCTGGAAGCTAACTATGGCTACACCTTC; CDR3aa: CASSPPGLEANYGYTF
abundance: .; j_gene: TRBJ2-3; v_gene: TRBV6-5; d_gene: .; CDR3nt: TGTACCAGCAGTCCAGGGATGACGATAACAGATACGCAGTATTTT; CDR3aa: CTSSPGMTITDTQYF
abundance: once; j_gene: TRBJ1-1; v_gene: TRBV12-3/TRBV12-4; d_gene: .; CDR3nt: TGTGCCAGCACTAATACGAACACTGAAGCTTTCTTT; CDR3aa: CASTNTNTEAFF
abundance: .; j_gene: TRBJ1-1; v_gene: TRBV5-4; d_gene: TRBD1; CDR3nt: TGTGCCAGCAGCTGGGGGACAGGGTTCCTCTTT; CDR3aa: CASSWGTGFLF
abundance: .; j_gene: TRBJ1-1; v_gene: TRBV18; d_gene: TRBD1; CDR3nt: TGTGCCAGCTCACAAACGTCCCGGGACAGAAAGGTTGGCACTGAAGCTTTCTTT; CDR3aa: CASSQTSRDRKVGTEAFF
abundance: once; j_gene: TRBJ1-4; v_gene: TRBV18; d_gene: .; CDR3nt: TGTGCCAGCTCACGAGAACAGGCGGATAATGAAAAACTGTTTTTT; CDR3aa: CASSREQADNEKLFF
abundance: few; j_gene: TRBJ2-7; v_gene: TRBV9; d_gene: TRBD1; CDR3nt: TGTGCCAGCAGCCCCCGGACAGGGGGAATATCCTACGAGCAGTACTTC; CDR3aa: CASSPRTGGISYEQYF
abundance: .; j_gene: TRBJ1-2; v_gene: TRBV2; d_gene: .; CDR3nt: TGTGCCAGCACAGGAACAGCCGCTAACTATGGCTACACCTTC; CDR3aa: CASTGTAANYGYTF
abundance: .; j_gene: TRBJ1-6; v_gene: TRBV5-1; d_gene: TRBD1; CDR3nt: TGCGCCAGCAGCTTGGCCTCGGACAGGTATTCACCCCTCCACTTT; CDR3aa: CASSLASDRYSPLHF
abundance: once; j_gene: TRBJ1-2; v_gene: TRBV7-9; d_gene: .; CDR3nt: TGTGCCAGCAGCTCCACAGACTACTACAGGGCCTCGGACTATGGCTACACCTTC; CDR3aa: CASSSTDYYRASDYGYTF
abundance: .; j_gene: TRBJ2-2; v_gene: TRBV15; d_gene: TRBD2; CDR3nt: TGTGCCACCAGCAGAGCAGGGCGGGAGCAGGCCGGGGAGCTGTTTTTT; CDR3aa: CATSRAGREQAGELFF
abundance: once; j_gene: TRBJ2-1; v_gene: TRBV7-3; d_gene: .; CDR3nt: TGTGCCAGCAGCTTAGCCGGGACGCCGGGCCTTAGCTCCTACAATGAGCAGTTCTTC; CDR3aa: CASSLAGTPGLSSYNEQFF